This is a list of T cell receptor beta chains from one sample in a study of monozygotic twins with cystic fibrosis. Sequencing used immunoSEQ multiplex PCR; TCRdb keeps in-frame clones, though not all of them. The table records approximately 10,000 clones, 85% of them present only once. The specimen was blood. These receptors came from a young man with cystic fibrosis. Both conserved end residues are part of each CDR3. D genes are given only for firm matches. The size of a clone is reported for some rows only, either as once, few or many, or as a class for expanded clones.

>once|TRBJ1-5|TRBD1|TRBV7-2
TGTGCCAGCAGTTATACCAGGGGGACCGATCAGCCCCAGCATTTT
CASSYTRGTDQPQHF
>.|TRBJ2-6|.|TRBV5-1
TGCGCCAGCAGCTTGGAACCATCTGGGGCCAACGTCCTGACTTTC
CASSLEPSGANVLTF
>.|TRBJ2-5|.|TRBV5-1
TGCGCCAGCAGCTTGGCCGGGGAGACCCAGTACTTC
CASSLAGETQYF
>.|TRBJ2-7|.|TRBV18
TGTGCCAGCTCACCTTCGACAGGCGCTAAATACGAGCAGTACTTC
CASSPSTGAKYEQYF
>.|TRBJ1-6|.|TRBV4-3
TGCGCCAGCAGCCCTCGTTTGGATTCACCCCTCCACTTT
CASSPRLDSPLHF
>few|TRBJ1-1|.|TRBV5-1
TGCGCCAGCAGCTTTAATGCAGGCACTGAAGCTTTCTTT
CASSFNAGTEAFF
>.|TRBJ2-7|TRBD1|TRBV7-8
TGTGCCAGCAGCTCCCCCCTAACAGGGGGTGAATCCTACGAGCAGTACTTC
CASSSPLTGGESYEQYF
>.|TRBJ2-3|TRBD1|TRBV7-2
TGTGCCAGCAGCTGGAGGACAGGGGGTAGCACAGATACGCAGTATTTT
CASSWRTGGSTDTQYF
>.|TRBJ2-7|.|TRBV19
TGTGCCAGTAGTACCACCTCCGACAGTACCTACGAGCAGTACTTC
CASSTTSDSTYEQYF
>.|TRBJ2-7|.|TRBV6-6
TGTGCCAGCAGTTATACCTCCCGCTCCTACGAGCAGTACTTC
CASSYTSRSYEQYF
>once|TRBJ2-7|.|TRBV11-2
TGTGCCAGCAGCTCTTTCGTGGGGGGCGAGCAGTACTTC
CASSSFVGGEQYF
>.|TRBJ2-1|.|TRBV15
TGTGCCACCAGCCCTCCCGTATTCGATGAGCAGTTCTTC
CATSPPVFDEQFF
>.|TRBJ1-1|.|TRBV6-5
TGTGCCAGCAGTTCTGGGAGGTACACTGAAGCTTTCTTT
CASSSGRYTEAFF
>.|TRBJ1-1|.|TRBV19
TGTGCCAGTAGTATAGATTATCGGGTCACTGAAGCTTTCTTT
CASSIDYRVTEAFF
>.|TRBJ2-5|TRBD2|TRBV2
TGTGCCAGCAGTCAGGGACTAGCGGGAGGAGGGGGAGAGACCCAGTACTTC
CASSQGLAGGGGETQYF
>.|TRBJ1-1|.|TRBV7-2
TGTGCCAGCAGCTTAAGGAGGAACACTGAAGCTTTCTTT
CASSLRRNTEAFF
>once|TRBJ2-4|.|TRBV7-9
TGTGCCAGCACCCCCAGGGACCTAGCCAAAAACATTCAGTACTTC
CASTPRDLAKNIQYF
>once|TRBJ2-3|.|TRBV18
TGTGCCAGCTCACCGGGGGCCACAGATACGCAGTATTTT
CASSPGATDTQYF
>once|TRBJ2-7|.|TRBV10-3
TGTGCCATCACAGCAACGGCCAGCTCCTACGAGCAGTACTTC
CAITATASSYEQYF
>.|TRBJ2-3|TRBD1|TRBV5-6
TGTGCCAGCAGGTTGGACAGGGGGCTTTTGGATACGCAGTATTTT
CASRLDRGLLDTQYF
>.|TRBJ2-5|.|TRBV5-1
TGCGCCAGCAGCTTGGGGACGGTTACTCAAGAGACCCAGTACTTC
CASSLGTVTQETQYF
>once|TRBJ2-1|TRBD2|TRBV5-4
TGTGCCAGCAGCTGGTTAGCGGGGGGCTACAATGAGCAGTTCTTC
CASSWLAGGYNEQFF